The 29 T cell receptor beta chains reported below all come from one sample, sequenced in a study of blood T cell repertoires in COVID-19. Method: immunoSEQ multiplex PCR; TCRdb's copy keeps in-frame clones and lacks some. The profile covers 210,000 or so clones, with almost 85% appearing a single time and approximately 5.1% taken by the ten largest. What was sequenced was peripheral blood. The receptor set was obtained from a woman in her seventies with active or convalescent COVID-19.

The V call is TRBV5-1, the J call TRBJ2-3, with D possibly being TRBD1 (5 bases). V shed 4 bases and J shed 2 bases, with 8 bases lying between them. The CDR3 contains 13 residues. In germline, CDR1 is SGHRS, CDR2 YFSETQ. CDR3 DNA: TGCGCCAGCAGCCCAGGGTCCACAGATACGCAGTATTTT. This codes for CASSPGSTDTQYF.

This clone appeared once. This rearrangement joins TRBV21-1 to TRBJ1-1; TRBD1, the table's D call, lacks a check against the DNA. TRBV21-1 is a documented pseudogene. The CDR3 has 17 amino acids. The CDR3 reads CASSKVSRVTRGTEAFF. The CDR3 bases are TGTGCCAGCAGCAAAGTCTCTCGGGTCACCAGGGGTACTGAAGCTTTCTTT.

The J gene is TRBJ2-5, the V gene TRBV5-1, with 9 nucleotides matching TRBD2. The CDR3 has 18 residues. Germline assignment: CDR1 SGHRS and CDR2 YFSETQ. V gave up 2 bases and J gave up 4 bases; unmatched junction bases: 15. In nucleotides, the CDR3 is TGCGCCAGCAGCTTCTTTTTTAGCGGGAGCGCGGGGGGAGAGACCCAGTACTTC. Translating it yields CASSFFFSGSAGGETQYF.

The genes are TRBV5-6 and TRBJ1-2; TRBD1 matches 10 bases. Germline V lookup: CDR1 SGHDT, CDR2 YYEEEE. The trim removed 0 bases at V and 2 bases at J, leaving 4 bases unmatched. This CDR3 is built from 16 residues. Written as DNA, the CDR3 is TGTGCCAGCAGCTTGGTGGCGGGACAGGGGAACTATGGCTACACCTTC. Amino acid sequence: CASSLVAGQGNYGYTF.

This chain uses TRBV9 with TRBJ2-2, with 7 nucleotides matching TRBD1. Losses at the gene ends were 4 bases for V and 2 bases for J; bases not matched to a gene: 5. The CDR3 covers 15 residues. Per germline, CDR1 SGDLS and CDR2 YYNGEE. CDR3: CASSPRQGNTGELFF. In DNA form, the CDR3 reads TGTGCCAGCAGCCCACGACAGGGAAACACCGGGGAGCTGTTTTTT.

This clone occurred a few times. V usage is TRBV28 and J usage is TRBJ2-1; 9 positions match TRBD2. The trim removed 4 bases at V and 6 bases at J, leaving 7 bases unmatched. The CDR3 runs to 15 residues. Germline-derived CDR1 and CDR2 are MDHEN and SYDVKM. The CDR3 loop is CASSSLAGVANEQFF. The CDR3 bases are TGTGCCAGCAGTTCCTTAGCGGGAGTAGCCAATGAGCAGTTCTTC.

CDR3 region: CASSSRTLAVNTGELFF. The CDR3 DNA follows: TGTGCCAGCTCAAGCCGGACACTAGCGGTGAACACCGGGGAGCTGTTTTTT. The chain recombines TRBV18 with TRBJ2-2, with 8 positions matching TRBD2. CDR1 is KGHSH, CDR2 LQKENI, per germline. The CDR3 has 17 amino acids. Germline trimming cut 5 bases from V and 1 base from J; bases unmatched to any gene: 9.

The J gene is TRBJ2-7, the V gene TRBV28, with D tentatively TRBD2 (6 bases). The V end lost 6 bases, the J end lost 2 bases, and 14 bases lay between the germline ends. CDR3 size: 14 residues. The germline V gene has CDR1 MDHEN and CDR2 SYDVKM. CDR3 DNA sequence: TGTGCCAGCAGCGAGAGGGGACTGGCCTACGAGCAGTACTTC. Amino acids: CASSERGLAYEQYF. Full variable domain (missing parts from reference TRBV28 and TRBJ2-7): DVKVTQSSRYLVKRTGEKVFLECVQDMDHENMFWYRQDPGLGLRLIYFSYDVKMKEKGDIPEGYSVSREKKERFSLILESASTNQTSMYLCASSERGLAYEQYFGPGTRLTVT.

The rearrangement links TRBV7-2 to TRBJ2-1; 12 nucleotides align to TRBD2. The CDR3 loop spans 16 amino acids. The trim removed 1 base at V and 4 bases at J, leaving 2 bases unmatched. Looked up from germline, CDR1 is SGHTA and CDR2 is FQGNSA. CDR3 amino acids: CASSLVGTSGYNEQFF. As DNA, the CDR3 is TGTGCCAGCAGCTTAGTAGGGACTAGCGGGTACAATGAGCAGTTCTTC.

The V gene is TRBV7-9, the J gene TRBJ1-6; D gene ambiguous. Trimming cost V 2 bases and J 5 bases, with 10 bases left between them. The CDR3 runs 15 residues. Germline CDR1 reads SEHNR; CDR2 reads FQNEAQ (reference sequence). CDR3 region: CASSLTVENNSPLHF. In DNA form, the CDR3 reads TGTGCCAGCAGCTTAACAGTAGAGAATAATTCACCCCTCCACTTT.

Notes on this clone: Other DNA sequences in this sample translate to the same CDR3. The rearrangement joins TRBV29-1 to TRBJ1-1; D remains ambiguous. The V gene lost 6 bases and the J gene lost 4 bases, with 9 bases spanning the gap. This CDR3 is 11 amino acids long. CDR1 and CDR2 from the germline V gene are SQVTM and ANQGSEA. The CDR3 DNA is TGCAGCGTCGGTACGGGCACTGAAGCTTTCTTT. Protein sequence: CSVGTGTEAFF.

A few counts support this clone. J is TRBJ2-1 and V is TRBV19, with TRBD2 matching over 7 bases. Germline V gives CDR1 LNHDA, CDR2 SQIVND (reference sequence). Losses at the gene ends were 4 bases for V and 5 bases for J; bases not matched to a gene: 8. The CDR3 is 15 amino acids. Written as DNA, the CDR3 is TGTGCCAGTAGTACGTCGACTAGCTTCAACAATGAGCAGTTCTTC. It yields the protein CASSTSTSFNNEQFF.

The chain employs TRBV6-1 and TRBJ2-3; possible D gene TRBD1, 5 bases. Germline CDR1 MNHNS, CDR2 SASEGT. CDR3 length: 15 residues. Trimming pared 2 bases from V and 1 base from J, leaving 10 bases between. CDR3 nucleotide sequence: TGTGCCAGCAGTGAACTTGGGGCAGGCACAGATACGCAGTATTTT. It translates to CASSELGAGTDTQYF.

J is TRBJ2-1 and V is TRBV29-1; 7 nucleotides match TRBD2. The trim removed 5 bases at V and 2 bases at J, leaving 6 bases unmatched. This CDR3 spans 14 amino acids. Germline assignment: CDR1 SQVTM and CDR2 ANQGSEA. The CDR3 DNA reads as TGCAGCGTTCCGAGGGAGGGCCCCTACAATGAGCAGTTCTTC. This gives the protein CSVPREGPYNEQFF.

The chain links TRBV7-2 to TRBJ2-3; D perhaps matches TRBD1 (6 bases). Germline lookup yields CDR1 SGHTA and CDR2 FQGNSA. This CDR3 is built from 14 residues. The ends were cut back, 1 base at V and 4 bases at J, with 9 bases in the middle. The CDR3 DNA is TGTGCCAGCAGCTTAGTACAGGGATCAGATACGCAGTATTTT. Protein: CASSLVQGSDTQYF.

V and J are TRBV29-1 and TRBJ2-7; the D is unclear. CDR3 length: 15 amino acids. V lost 8 bases and J lost 6, with 26 bases in between. Germline V CDR1 and CDR2: SQVTM, ANQGSEA. The CDR3 DNA reads as TGCAGCCTTAACAGAGCTTGGGCGAAGCTACCCGAGCAGTACTTC. Its protein is CSLNRAWAKLPEQYF.

Here the CDR3 DNA reads TGTGCCAGCAGCCCCTCGGGACTAGCGGGATCAGATACGCAGTATTTT. Its translation is CASSPSGLAGSDTQYF. The genes are TRBV11-1 and TRBJ2-3; 13 positions match TRBD2. Trimming cost V 5 bases and J 4 bases; bases outside gene matches: 6. Germline V gene data show CDR1 as SGHAT and CDR2 as FQDESV (reference sequence). The CDR3 loop spans 16 amino acids.

The chain recombines TRBV15 with TRBJ2-1, with D uncertain. Trimming shortened V by 0 bases and J by 4 bases, and 4 bases separated the two germline ends. Per the germline V gene, CDR1 is LNHNV and CDR2 is YYDKDF (reference sequence). The CDR3 sequence is 13 residues long. The CDR3 DNA follows: TGTGCCACCAGCAGAGAGAGATACAATGAGCAGTTCTTC. Its protein product is CATSRERYNEQFF.

The rearrangement uses TRBV5-5 and TRBJ2-7; the match to TRBD2 covers 8 bases. This CDR3 comprises 16 residues. From germline, CDR1 is SGHKS and CDR2 YYEKEE (reference sequence). After removal of 4 bases from V and 1 base from J, the junction contained 10 bases not matched to a gene. Here the CDR3 reads CASSPGLLAGSYEQYF. As DNA, the CDR3 is TGTGCCAGCAGCCCTGGTCTCCTAGCGGGTTCCTACGAGCAGTACTTC.

J is TRBJ1-3 and V is TRBV2; weak D call: TRBD1 (5 bases). The V end lost 4 bases, the J end lost 1 base, and 17 bases lay between the germline ends. Germline assignment: CDR1 SNHLY and CDR2 FYNNEI. The CDR3 has 17 amino acids. The DNA for the CDR3 is TGTGCCAGCAGTGCGCGACAGAGTACTCATTCTGGAAACACCATATATTTT. Residues: CASSARQSTHSGNTIYF.

V is TRBV24-1 and J is TRBJ1-5; 7 nucleotides agree with TRBD1. With 3 bases clipped from V and 2 bases from J, the junction kept 12 bases outside the gene matches. The germline gives CDR1 KGHDR, CDR2 SFDVKD. This CDR3 has 18 amino acids. The CDR3: CATSDAPGQIRGNQPQHF. CDR3 in DNA: TGTGCCACCAGTGATGCTCCGGGACAGATCAGAGGCAATCAGCCCCAGCATTTT.

The chain carries TRBV28 and TRBJ2-7, with D maybe TRBD2 (5 bases). The germline V gene has CDR1 MDHEN and CDR2 SYDVKM. This CDR3 region has 14 residues. Trimming pared 3 bases from V and 0 bases from J, leaving 9 bases between. The CDR3 DNA sequence: TGTGCCAGCAGTTTTGCACGGGACTCCTACGAGCAGTACTTC. Protein product: CASSFARDSYEQYF.

This chain's CDR3 is CASTSSGPTGELFF. CDR3 nucleotide sequence: TGTGCCAGCACCTCTAGCGGACCAACCGGGGAGCTGTTTTTT. The chain links TRBV7-2 to TRBJ2-2, with TRBD2 matching 7 bases. The germline V gene has CDR1 SGHTA and CDR2 FQGNSA. The CDR3 is 14 residues long. Trimming took 7 bases from V and 5 from J; bases not matched to a gene: 7. The full variable domain, completed using reference TRBV7-2 and TRBJ2-2, is GAGVSQSPSNKVTEKGKDVELRCDPISGHTALYWYRQSLGQGLEFLIYFQGNSAPDKSGLPSDRFSAERTGGSVSTLTIQRTQQEDSAVYLCASTSSGPTGELFFGEGSRLTVL.

V gene TRBV7-9 combines with J gene TRBJ2-3; 7 bases fit TRBD2. The CDR3 has 15 amino acids. J gave up 2 bases and V 4 bases, and 6 bases lay outside the gene matches. Per the germline V gene, CDR1 is SEHNR and CDR2 is FQNEAQ (reference sequence). CDR3 in amino acids: CASSSSGTATDTQYF. The DNA of the CDR3 is TGTGCCAGCAGCTCTAGCGGTACAGCCACAGATACGCAGTATTTT.

The rearrangement joins TRBV4-1 to TRBJ2-2; 7 bases are shared with TRBD1. Trimming removed 6 bases from V and 2 bases from J; junction bases left unmatched: 9. This CDR3 is built from 16 residues. Per germline, CDR1 MGHRA and CDR2 YSYEKL. The CDR3 nucleotides are TGCGCCAGCAGTTCAAGACAGGGACGAAACACCGGGGAGCTGTTTTTT. Translation gives CASSSRQGRNTGELFF.

In its sample, this clone was seen a few times. The rearrangement uses TRBV7-9 and TRBJ1-6, with 9 bases identical to TRBD1. J gave up 10 bases and V 1 base, and 5 bases lay outside the gene matches. This CDR3 is 15 amino acids long. The germline V gene has CDR1 SEHNR and CDR2 FQNEAQ (reference sequence). CDR3 loop: CASSLGTGERSPLHF. The CDR3 DNA reads TGTGCCAGCAGCTTAGGGACAGGGGAGAGGTCACCCCTCCACTTT.

The V call is TRBV19, the J call TRBJ1-1; perhaps TRBD1 as D (5 bases). CDR1 is LNHDA and CDR2 is SQIVND in the germline V gene (reference sequence). The CDR3 consists of 12 residues. Trimming removed 3 bases at V and 5 bases at J, with 7 bases between. CDR3 in DNA: TGTGCCAGTAGTATGGGGGGAACTGAAGCTTTCTTT. Protein: CASSMGGTEAFF. The whole variable domain, filled in from reference TRBV19 and TRBJ1-1, reads DGGITQSPKYLFRKEGQNVTLSCEQNLNHDAMYWYRQDPGQGLRLIYYSQIVNDFQKGDIAEGYSVSREKKESFPLTVTSAQKNPTAFYLCASSMGGTEAFFGQGTRLTVV.

The chain joins TRBV28 to TRBJ1-3; D is ambiguous. The CDR3 length is 14 residues. Looked up from germline, CDR1 is MDHEN and CDR2 is SYDVKM. Trimming left V 4 bases short and J 4 bases short, with 11 bases between. CDR3 loop: CASSSNFPGNTIYF. The CDR3, as DNA: TGTGCCAGCAGTTCAAACTTTCCCGGAAACACCATATATTTT. Using reference TRBV28 and TRBJ1-3 for the parts outside the CDR3, the full variable domain is DVKVTQSSRYLVKRTGEKVFLECVQDMDHENMFWYRQDPGLGLRLIYFSYDVKMKEKGDIPEGYSVSREKKERFSLILESASTNQTSMYLCASSSNFPGNTIYFGEGSWLTVV.

This clone was counted only a few times. The chain combines TRBV30 with TRBJ2-5; 7 nucleotides agree with TRBD2. V shed 4 bases and J 4 bases; nucleotides not matched to a gene: 6. The CDR3 has 13 amino acids. CDR1 is GTSNPN and CDR2 is SVGIG in the germline V gene (reference sequence). The CDR3 loop is CAWKRGLAETQYF. In DNA form, the CDR3 reads TGTGCCTGGAAGCGGGGCCTCGCAGAGACCCAGTACTTC.